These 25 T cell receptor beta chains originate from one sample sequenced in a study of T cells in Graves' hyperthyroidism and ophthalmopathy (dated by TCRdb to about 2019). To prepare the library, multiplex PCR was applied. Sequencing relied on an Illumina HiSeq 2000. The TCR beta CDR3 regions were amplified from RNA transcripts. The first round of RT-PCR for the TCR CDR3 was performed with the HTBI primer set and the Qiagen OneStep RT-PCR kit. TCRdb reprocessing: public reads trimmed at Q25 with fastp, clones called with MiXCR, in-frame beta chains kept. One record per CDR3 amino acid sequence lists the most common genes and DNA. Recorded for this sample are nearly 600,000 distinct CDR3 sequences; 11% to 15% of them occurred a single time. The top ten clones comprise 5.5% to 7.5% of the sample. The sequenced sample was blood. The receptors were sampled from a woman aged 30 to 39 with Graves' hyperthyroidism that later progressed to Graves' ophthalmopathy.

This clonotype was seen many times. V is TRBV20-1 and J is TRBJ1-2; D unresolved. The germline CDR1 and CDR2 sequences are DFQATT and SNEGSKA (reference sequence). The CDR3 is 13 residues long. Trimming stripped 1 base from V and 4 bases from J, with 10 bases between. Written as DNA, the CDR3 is TGCAGTGCTAGAGCCACAGAAGTCTATGGCTACACCTTC. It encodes CSARATEVYGYTF.

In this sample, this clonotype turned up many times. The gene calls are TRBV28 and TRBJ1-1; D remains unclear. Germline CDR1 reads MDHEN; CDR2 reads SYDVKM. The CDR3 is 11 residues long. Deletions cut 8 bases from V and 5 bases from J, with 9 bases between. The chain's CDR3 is CASRWATEAFF. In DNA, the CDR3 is TGTGCCAGCCGTTGGGCAACTGAAGCTTTCTTT.

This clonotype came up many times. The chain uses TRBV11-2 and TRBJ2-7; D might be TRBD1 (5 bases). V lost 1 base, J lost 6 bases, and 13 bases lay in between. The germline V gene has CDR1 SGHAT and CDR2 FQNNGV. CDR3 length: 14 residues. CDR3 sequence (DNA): TGTGCCAGCAGCTTAGGAGGACATGTTACCGAGCAGTACTTC. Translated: CASSLGGHVTEQYF. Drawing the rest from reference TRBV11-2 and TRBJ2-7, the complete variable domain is EAGVAQSPRYKIIEKRQSVAFWCNPISGHATLYWYQQILGQGPKLLIQFQNNGVVDDSQLPKDRFSAERLKGVDSTLKIQPAKLEDSAVYLCASSLGGHVTEQYFGPGTRLTVT.

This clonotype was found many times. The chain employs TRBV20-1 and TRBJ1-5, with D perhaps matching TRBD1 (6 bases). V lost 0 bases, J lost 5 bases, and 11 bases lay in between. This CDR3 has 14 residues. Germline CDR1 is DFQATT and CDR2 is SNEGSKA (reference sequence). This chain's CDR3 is CSARDNGGDQPQHF. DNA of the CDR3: TGCAGTGCTAGAGATAATGGGGGCGATCAGCCCCAGCATTTT.

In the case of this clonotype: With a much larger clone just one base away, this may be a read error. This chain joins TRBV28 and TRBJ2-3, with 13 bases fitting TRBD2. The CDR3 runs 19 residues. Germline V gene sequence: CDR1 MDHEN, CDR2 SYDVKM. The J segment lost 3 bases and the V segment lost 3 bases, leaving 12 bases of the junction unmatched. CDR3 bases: TGTGCCAGCAGTTTTTTTTGGGGAGGACTAGCGGGAGCGACAGATACGCAGTATTTT. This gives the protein CASSFFWGGLAGATDTQYF.

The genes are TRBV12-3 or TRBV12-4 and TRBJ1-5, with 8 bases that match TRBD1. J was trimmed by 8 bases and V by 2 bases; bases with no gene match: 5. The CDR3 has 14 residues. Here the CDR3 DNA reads TGTGCCAGCAGTTTAACAGGGGGTCGGAAGCCCCAGCATTTT. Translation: CASSLTGGRKPQHF.

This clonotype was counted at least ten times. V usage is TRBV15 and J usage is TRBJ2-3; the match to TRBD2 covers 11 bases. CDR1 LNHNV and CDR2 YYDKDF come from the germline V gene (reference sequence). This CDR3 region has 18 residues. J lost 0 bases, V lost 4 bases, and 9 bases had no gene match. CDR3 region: CATSIPGLAETSTDTQYF. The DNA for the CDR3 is TGTGCCACCAGCATACCGGGACTAGCGGAAACTAGCACAGATACGCAGTATTTT. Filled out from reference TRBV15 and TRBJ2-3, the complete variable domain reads DAMVIQNPRYQVTQFGKPVTLSCSQTLNHNVMYWYQQKSSQAPKLLFHYYDKDFNNEADTPDNFQSRRPNTSFCFLDIRSPGLGDTAMYLCATSIPGLAETSTDTQYFGPGTRLTVL.

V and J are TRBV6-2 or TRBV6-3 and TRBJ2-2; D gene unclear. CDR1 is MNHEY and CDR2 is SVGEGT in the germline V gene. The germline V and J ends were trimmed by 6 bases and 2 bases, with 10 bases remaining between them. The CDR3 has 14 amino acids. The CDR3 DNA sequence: TGTGCCAGCAGCTTCGCCATTAACACCGGGGAGCTGTTTTTT. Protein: CASSFAINTGELFF.

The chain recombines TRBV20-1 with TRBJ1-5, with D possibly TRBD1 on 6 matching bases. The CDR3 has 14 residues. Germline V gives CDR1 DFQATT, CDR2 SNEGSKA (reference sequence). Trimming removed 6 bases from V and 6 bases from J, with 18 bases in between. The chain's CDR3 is CSATREGGFQPQHF. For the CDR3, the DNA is TGCAGTGCCACAAGGGAGGGGGGCTTTCAGCCCCAGCATTTT.

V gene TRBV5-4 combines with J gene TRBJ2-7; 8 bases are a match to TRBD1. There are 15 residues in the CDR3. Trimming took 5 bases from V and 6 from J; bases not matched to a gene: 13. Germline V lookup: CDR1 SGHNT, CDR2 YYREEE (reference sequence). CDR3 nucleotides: TGTGCCAGCAGTCTGCCGGGACAGGTGGTTCTCGAGCAGTACTTC. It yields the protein CASSLPGQVVLEQYF.

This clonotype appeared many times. Written as DNA, the CDR3 is TGTGCCAGCAGCCCGGGACCGCAGGGGCCCCAGCATTTT. It is translated as CASSPGPQGPQHF. The J gene is TRBJ1-5, the V gene TRBV7-9, with D possibly matching TRBD1 (5 bases). The germline CDR1 and CDR2 sequences are SEHNR and FQNEAQ (reference sequence). CDR3 size: 13 residues. V dropped 5 bases and J dropped 9 bases, with 14 bases sitting between them.

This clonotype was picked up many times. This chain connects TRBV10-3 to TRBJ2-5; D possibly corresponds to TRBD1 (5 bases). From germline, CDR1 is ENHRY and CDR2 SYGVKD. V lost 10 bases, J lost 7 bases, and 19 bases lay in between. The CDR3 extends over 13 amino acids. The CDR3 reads CATRESAQGTQYF. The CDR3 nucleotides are TGTGCCACTAGAGAAAGTGCGCAGGGGACCCAGTACTTC.

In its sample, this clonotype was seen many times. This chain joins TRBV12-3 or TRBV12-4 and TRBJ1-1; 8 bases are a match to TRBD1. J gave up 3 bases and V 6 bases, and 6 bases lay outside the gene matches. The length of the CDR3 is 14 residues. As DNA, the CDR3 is TGTGCCAGCAGATCCGGACAGGGCCACACTGAAGCTTTCTTT. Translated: CASRSGQGHTEAFF.

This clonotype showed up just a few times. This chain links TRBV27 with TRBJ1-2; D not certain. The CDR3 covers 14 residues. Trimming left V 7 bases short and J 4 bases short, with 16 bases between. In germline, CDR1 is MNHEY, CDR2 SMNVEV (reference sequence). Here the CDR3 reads CASNLRAATYGYTF. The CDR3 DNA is TGTGCCAGCAATCTGCGGGCAGCCACCTATGGCTACACCTTC.

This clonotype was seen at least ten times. CDR3 region: CASSSMGGPSDTQYF. CDR3 sequence (DNA): TGTGCCAGCAGTTCCATGGGAGGGCCCTCAGATACGCAGTATTTT. The chain links TRBV7-6 to TRBJ2-3, with 7 positions matching TRBD2. The CDR3 sequence is 15 residues long. V lost 6 bases, J lost 4 bases, and 10 bases stayed unmatched. Germline-derived CDR1 and CDR2 are SGHVS and FNYEAQ. Using reference TRBV7-6 and TRBJ2-3 for the parts outside the CDR3, the full variable domain is GAGVSQSPRYKVTKRGQDVALRCDPISGHVSLYWYRQALGQGPEFLTYFNYEAQQDKSGLPNDRFSAERPEGSISTLTIQRTEQRDSAMYRCASSSMGGPSDTQYFGPGTRLTVL.

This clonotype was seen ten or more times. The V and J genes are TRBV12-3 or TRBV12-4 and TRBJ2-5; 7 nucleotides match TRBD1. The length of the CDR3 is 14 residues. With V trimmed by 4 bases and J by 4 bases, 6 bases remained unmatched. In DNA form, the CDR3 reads TGTGCCAGCAGTTCACCGACAGGGAGAGAGACCCAGTACTTC. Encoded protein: CASSSPTGRETQYF.

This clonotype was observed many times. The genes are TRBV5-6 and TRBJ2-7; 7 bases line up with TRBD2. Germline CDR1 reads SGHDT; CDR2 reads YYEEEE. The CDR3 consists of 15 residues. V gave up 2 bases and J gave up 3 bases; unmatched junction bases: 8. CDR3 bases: TGTGCCAGCAGCTTTCTGAGCGGGAACCTCTACGAGCAGTACTTC. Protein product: CASSFLSGNLYEQYF. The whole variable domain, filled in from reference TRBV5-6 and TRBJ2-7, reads DAGVTQSPTHLIKTRGQQVTLRCSPKSGHDTVSWYQQALGQGPQFIFQYYEEEERQRGNFPDRFSGHQFPNYSSELNVNALLLGDSALYLCASSFLSGNLYEQYFGPGTRLTVT.

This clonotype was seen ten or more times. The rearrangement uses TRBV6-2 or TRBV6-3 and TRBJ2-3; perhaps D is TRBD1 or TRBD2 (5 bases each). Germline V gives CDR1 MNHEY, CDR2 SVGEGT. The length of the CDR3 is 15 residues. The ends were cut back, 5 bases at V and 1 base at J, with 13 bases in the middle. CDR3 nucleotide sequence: TGTGCCAGCAGTCCAACCGGGACCCGCACAGATACGCAGTATTTT. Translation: CASSPTGTRTDTQYF.

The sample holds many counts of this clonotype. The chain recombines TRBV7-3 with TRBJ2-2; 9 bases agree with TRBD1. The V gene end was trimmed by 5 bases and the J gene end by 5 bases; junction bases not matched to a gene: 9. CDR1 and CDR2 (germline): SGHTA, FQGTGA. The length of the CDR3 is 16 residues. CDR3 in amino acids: CASSPHGTGNTGELFF. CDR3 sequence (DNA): TGTGCCAGCAGCCCGCATGGGACAGGGAATACCGGGGAGCTGTTTTTT.

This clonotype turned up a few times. The CDR3 nucleotides are TGTGCCACCAGTCTCGCAGGGTACCACGAGCAGTACTTC. As protein: CATSLAGYHEQYF. The rearrangement joins TRBV24-1 to TRBJ2-7; tentative D call: TRBD1 (5 bases). Per the germline V gene, CDR1 is KGHDR and CDR2 is SFDVKD. V dropped 6 bases and J dropped 5 bases, with 13 bases sitting between them. The CDR3 length is 13 residues.

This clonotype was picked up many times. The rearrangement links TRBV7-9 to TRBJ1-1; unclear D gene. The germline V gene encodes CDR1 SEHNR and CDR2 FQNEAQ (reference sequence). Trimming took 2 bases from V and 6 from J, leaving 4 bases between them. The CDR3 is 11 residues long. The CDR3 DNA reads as TGTGCCAGCAGCTTACCTCCTGAAGCTTTCTTT. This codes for CASSLPPEAFF.

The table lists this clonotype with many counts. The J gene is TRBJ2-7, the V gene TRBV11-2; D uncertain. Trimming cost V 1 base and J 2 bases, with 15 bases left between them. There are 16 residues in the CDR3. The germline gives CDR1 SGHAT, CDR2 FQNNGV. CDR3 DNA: TGTGCCAGCAGCTTAGCCGCTCCGGCCGCTACCTACGAGCAGTACTTC. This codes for CASSLAAPAATYEQYF.

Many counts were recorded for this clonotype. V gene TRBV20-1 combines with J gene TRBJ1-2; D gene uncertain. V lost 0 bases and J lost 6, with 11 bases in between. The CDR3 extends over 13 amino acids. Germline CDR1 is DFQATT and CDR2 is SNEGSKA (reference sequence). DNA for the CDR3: TGCAGTGCTAGAGATACGGAAACCCATGGCTACACCTTC. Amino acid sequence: CSARDTETHGYTF.

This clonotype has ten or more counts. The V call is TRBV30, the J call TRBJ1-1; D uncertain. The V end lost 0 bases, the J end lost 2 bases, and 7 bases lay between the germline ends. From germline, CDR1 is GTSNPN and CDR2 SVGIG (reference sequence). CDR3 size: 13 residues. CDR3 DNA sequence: TGTGCCTGGAGTGTACAGACCAACACTGAAGCTTTCTTT. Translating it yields CAWSVQTNTEAFF.

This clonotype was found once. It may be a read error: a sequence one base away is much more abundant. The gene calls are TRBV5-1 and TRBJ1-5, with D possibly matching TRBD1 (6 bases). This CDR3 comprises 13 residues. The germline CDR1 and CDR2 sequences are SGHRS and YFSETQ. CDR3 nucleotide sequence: TGCGCCAGCAGGCGGGGGGCTGATCAGCCCGAGCATTTT. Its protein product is CASRRGADQPEHF.